The rows below give T cell receptor beta chains drawn from one sample of a study of blood T cell repertoires in COVID-19. Profiling relied on immunoSEQ multiplex PCR, and the TCRdb table lists in-frame clones only, not all of them. The sample lists about 150,000 clones; about 88% were seen once. Source material: peripheral blood. The receptor source for this set is a human donor in a cohort sampled during active COVID-19. Both conserved end residues are part of each CDR3. Fields, in order: V gene, D gene, clone size, J gene, CDR3 protein, CDR3 DNA. D genes are given only for firm matches. Not all rows give a size; the values are once, few, many and, for expanded clones, a class.

v_gene: TRBV6-5; d_gene: TRBD1; abundance: NA; j_gene: TRBJ1-2; CDR3aa: CASSSGDRYYGYTF; CDR3nt: TGTGCCAGCAGTTCCGGGGACAGATACTATGGCTACACCTTC
v_gene: TRBV18; d_gene: NA; abundance: NA; j_gene: TRBJ1-2; CDR3aa: CASSPLNGGYTF; CDR3nt: TGTGCCAGCTCACCTCTTAACGGTGGCTACACCTTC
v_gene: TRBV6-2/TRBV6-3; d_gene: NA; abundance: NA; j_gene: TRBJ2-5; CDR3aa: CASSLSLETQYF; CDR3nt: TGTGCCAGCAGTCTCAGTTTGGAGACCCAGTACTTC
v_gene: TRBV25-1; d_gene: TRBD1; abundance: NA; j_gene: TRBJ1-4; CDR3aa: CASSIRGTEKLFF; CDR3nt: TGTGCCAGCTCAATCAGGGGGACTGAAAAACTGTTTTTT
v_gene: TRBV29-1; d_gene: TRBD1; abundance: NA; j_gene: TRBJ2-1; CDR3aa: CSVGTGRWNEQFF; CDR3nt: TGCAGCGTTGGGACAGGGAGATGGAATGAGCAGTTCTTC
v_gene: TRBV24-1; d_gene: NA; abundance: NA; j_gene: TRBJ2-3; CDR3aa: CAAKIWGVDRHTDTQYF; CDR3nt: TGTGCCGCGAAAATTTGGGGGGTCGACAGACACACAGATACGCAGTATTTT
v_gene: TRBV4-1; d_gene: TRBD2; abundance: NA; j_gene: TRBJ2-5; CDR3aa: CASSQEPPTSGASETQYF; CDR3nt: TGCGCCAGCAGCCAAGAACCCCCGACTAGCGGGGCTTCCGAGACCCAGTACTTC
v_gene: TRBV18; d_gene: NA; abundance: NA; j_gene: TRBJ2-5; CDR3aa: CASSPLGLQETQYF; CDR3nt: TGTGCCAGCTCACCTTTGGGACTCCAAGAGACCCAGTACTTC
v_gene: TRBV9; d_gene: TRBD2; abundance: NA; j_gene: TRBJ2-3; CDR3aa: CASSVRTSGGGGDTQYF; CDR3nt: TGTGCCAGCAGCGTCAGGACTAGCGGGGGGGGCGGAGATACGCAGTATTTT
v_gene: TRBV15; d_gene: NA; abundance: NA; j_gene: TRBJ2-1; CDR3aa: CATSERSYNEQFF; CDR3nt: TGTGCCACCAGCGAGCGGAGCTACAATGAGCAGTTCTTC
v_gene: TRBV29-1; d_gene: TRBD1; abundance: NA; j_gene: TRBJ1-2; CDR3aa: CSAIGQGNYGYTF; CDR3nt: TGCAGCGCCATTGGACAGGGAAACTATGGCTACACCTTC
v_gene: TRBV5-4; d_gene: NA; abundance: NA; j_gene: TRBJ1-4; CDR3aa: CASSPGRDGGEKLFF; CDR3nt: TGTGCCAGCAGCCCGGGGAGGGATGGGGGTGAAAAACTGTTTTTT
v_gene: TRBV7-6; d_gene: TRBD1; abundance: NA; j_gene: TRBJ1-2; CDR3aa: CASSLAGTGRYTF; CDR3nt: TGTGCCAGCAGCTTGGCCGGGACAGGCCGCTACACCTTC
v_gene: TRBV28; d_gene: NA; abundance: few; j_gene: TRBJ1-5; CDR3aa: CASSLWAGNNQPQHF; CDR3nt: TGTGCCAGCAGTTTATGGGCGGGCAACAATCAGCCCCAGCATTTT
v_gene: TRBV5-6; d_gene: TRBD2; abundance: NA; j_gene: TRBJ2-4; CDR3aa: CASSIGGTPNIQYF; CDR3nt: TGTGCCAGCAGCATCGGGGGGACCCCTAACATTCAGTACTTC
v_gene: TRBV5-1; d_gene: TRBD2; abundance: once; j_gene: TRBJ2-3; CDR3aa: CASSPGLAGGNTDTQYF; CDR3nt: TGCGCCAGCAGCCCCGGACTAGCGGGGGGAAACACAGATACGCAGTATTTT
v_gene: TRBV3-1/TRBV3-2; d_gene: NA; abundance: NA; j_gene: TRBJ1-4; CDR3aa: CASSQEGRVGEKLFF; CDR3nt: TGTGCCAGCAGCCAAGAGGGGCGTGTAGGAGAAAAACTGTTTTTT
v_gene: TRBV21-1; d_gene: NA; abundance: NA; j_gene: TRBJ1-2; CDR3aa: CASSKAGKVSGQGRGNYGYTF; CDR3nt: TGTGCCAGCAGCAAAGCGGGGAAAGTGTCGGGACAGGGAAGGGGGAACTATGGCTACACCTTC
v_gene: TRBV4-3; d_gene: NA; abundance: NA; j_gene: TRBJ2-7; CDR3aa: CASSQVLGFYEQYF; CDR3nt: TGCGCCAGCAGCCAAGTCCTCGGGTTCTACGAGCAGTACTTC
v_gene: TRBV5-4; d_gene: TRBD1; abundance: NA; j_gene: TRBJ2-7; CDR3aa: CASSFGQATYYEQYF; CDR3nt: TGTGCCAGCAGCTTCGGACAGGCCACATACTACGAGCAGTACTTC
v_gene: TRBV6-6; d_gene: NA; abundance: NA; j_gene: TRBJ1-4; CDR3aa: CASRFNREKLFF; CDR3nt: TGTGCCAGCAGATTTAACAGGGAAAAACTGTTTTTT
v_gene: TRBV5-1; d_gene: TRBD1; abundance: NA; j_gene: TRBJ1-2; CDR3aa: CASSRQGAVDGYTF; CDR3nt: TGCGCCAGCAGCCGACAGGGGGCAGTCGATGGCTACACCTTC
v_gene: TRBV7-9; d_gene: TRBD1; abundance: NA; j_gene: TRBJ1-1; CDR3aa: CASRPGQGYLPEAFF; CDR3nt: TGTGCCAGCAGACCGGGACAGGGATACCTCCCTGAAGCTTTCTTT
v_gene: TRBV6-5; d_gene: TRBD1; abundance: NA; j_gene: TRBJ1-6; CDR3aa: CASSYDRVLSPLHF; CDR3nt: TGTGCCAGCAGTTACGACAGGGTTCTTTCACCCCTCCACTTT
v_gene: TRBV28; d_gene: TRBD2; abundance: NA; j_gene: TRBJ2-1; CDR3aa: CASSLTSGRRFF; CDR3nt: TGTGCCAGCAGCCTCACTAGCGGGAGACGGTTCTTC
v_gene: TRBV7-2; d_gene: NA; abundance: NA; j_gene: TRBJ2-3; CDR3aa: CASSSQKSTDTQYF; CDR3nt: TGTGCCAGCAGCTCCCAGAAAAGCACAGATACGCAGTATTTT
v_gene: TRBV19; d_gene: TRBD1; abundance: NA; j_gene: TRBJ2-5; CDR3aa: CASRDRGQETQYF; CDR3nt: TGTGCCAGCCGGGACAGGGGGCAAGAGACCCAGTACTTC
v_gene: TRBV4-1; d_gene: TRBD1; abundance: NA; j_gene: TRBJ2-2; CDR3aa: CASSQGRVMGQWANTGELFF; CDR3nt: TGCGCCAGCAGCCAGGGTAGGGTAATGGGACAGTGGGCGAACACCGGGGAGCTGTTTTTT
v_gene: TRBV5-5; d_gene: TRBD2; abundance: NA; j_gene: TRBJ2-5; CDR3aa: CASSLGAGIPETQYF; CDR3nt: TGTGCCAGCAGCTTGGGAGCGGGGATTCCAGAGACCCAGTACTTC
v_gene: TRBV19; d_gene: NA; abundance: NA; j_gene: TRBJ2-7; CDR3aa: CASSIHRQEQYF; CDR3nt: TGTGCCAGTAGTATTCACCGCCAGGAGCAGTACTTC
v_gene: TRBV29-1; d_gene: TRBD2; abundance: NA; j_gene: TRBJ2-3; CDR3aa: CSVEGSGGPGDTQYF; CDR3nt: TGCAGCGTTGAGGGTAGCGGGGGTCCGGGGGATACGCAGTATTTT
v_gene: TRBV5-1; d_gene: TRBD1; abundance: NA; j_gene: TRBJ2-3; CDR3aa: CASSLRTGGGATTDTQYF; CDR3nt: TGCGCCAGCAGCCTTCGGACAGGGGGCGGCGCCACCACAGATACGCAGTATTTT
v_gene: TRBV28; d_gene: NA; abundance: NA; j_gene: TRBJ2-7; CDR3aa: CASSLGQSYEQYF; CDR3nt: TGTGCCAGCAGTCTAGGACAGTCCTACGAGCAGTACTTC
v_gene: TRBV28; d_gene: TRBD1; abundance: NA; j_gene: TRBJ1-6; CDR3aa: CASSPHGTDLSNSPLHF; CDR3nt: TGTGCCAGCAGTCCGCATGGGACAGACCTTTCTAATTCACCCCTCCACTTT
v_gene: TRBV30; d_gene: NA; abundance: once; j_gene: TRBJ1-4; CDR3aa: CAWTTGSSEKLFF; CDR3nt: TGTGCCTGGACGACAGGTTCTTCTGAAAAACTGTTTTTT
v_gene: TRBV2; d_gene: TRBD1; abundance: NA; j_gene: TRBJ2-7; CDR3aa: CASNQQGQGPYEQYF; CDR3nt: TGTGCCAGCAACCAGCAGGGACAGGGCCCCTACGAGCAGTACTTC
v_gene: TRBV5-1; d_gene: NA; abundance: NA; j_gene: TRBJ2-7; CDR3aa: CASSATYGSSYEQYF; CDR3nt: TGCGCCAGCAGCGCAACCTACGGGAGCTCCTACGAGCAGTACTTC
v_gene: TRBV4-3; d_gene: TRBD1; abundance: NA; j_gene: TRBJ2-7; CDR3aa: CASSLLTSGGEQYF; CDR3nt: TGCGCCAGCAGCCTCCTCACCTCAGGGGGCGAGCAGTACTTC
v_gene: TRBV28; d_gene: NA; abundance: NA; j_gene: TRBJ1-5; CDR3aa: CASSLPLWPQHF; CDR3nt: TGTGCCAGCAGTCTGCCCCTATGGCCCCAGCATTTT
v_gene: TRBV5-5; d_gene: NA; abundance: medium-sized; j_gene: TRBJ1-5; CDR3aa: CASSLTSNQPQHF; CDR3nt: TGTGCCAGCAGCTTGACAAGCAATCAGCCCCAGCATTTT
v_gene: TRBV5-6; d_gene: NA; abundance: NA; j_gene: TRBJ1-3; CDR3aa: CASSFLDSIYSGNTIYF; CDR3nt: TGTGCCAGCAGCTTCTTAGACAGCATTTACTCTGGAAACACCATATATTTT
v_gene: TRBV5-1; d_gene: NA; abundance: NA; j_gene: TRBJ2-7; CDR3aa: CASGRGGVYEQYF; CDR3nt: TGCGCCAGCGGTAGAGGGGGTGTCTACGAGCAGTACTTC
v_gene: TRBV15; d_gene: TRBD1; abundance: NA; j_gene: TRBJ1-5; CDR3aa: CATSRTRTGGPNQPQHF; CDR3nt: TGTGCCACCAGCAGGACAAGGACAGGGGGCCCCAATCAGCCCCAGCATTTT
v_gene: TRBV5-1; d_gene: TRBD1; abundance: NA; j_gene: TRBJ2-1; CDR3aa: CASSLALAGQGAREQFF; CDR3nt: TGCGCCAGCAGCTTGGCTCTTGCAGGACAGGGGGCAAGGGAGCAGTTCTTC
v_gene: TRBV15; d_gene: NA; abundance: NA; j_gene: TRBJ2-1; CDR3aa: CATSRGPIRAGPSYNEQFF; CDR3nt: TGTGCCACCAGCAGAGGCCCTATTCGGGCGGGGCCTTCCTACAATGAGCAGTTCTTC
v_gene: TRBV28; d_gene: NA; abundance: NA; j_gene: TRBJ1-3; CDR3aa: CASSLAPTGKDTIYF; CDR3nt: TGTGCCAGCAGTTTAGCCCCGACAGGAAAAGACACCATATATTTT
v_gene: TRBV6-5; d_gene: TRBD1; abundance: NA; j_gene: TRBJ2-3; CDR3aa: CASALDRGIDTQYF; CDR3nt: TGTGCCAGCGCGTTGGACAGGGGGATAGATACGCAGTATTTT
v_gene: TRBV4-2; d_gene: NA; abundance: NA; j_gene: TRBJ2-7; CDR3aa: CASSHRLDPLYEQYF; CDR3nt: TGTGCCAGCAGCCATCGACTAGACCCCCTCTACGAGCAGTACTTC
v_gene: TRBV2; d_gene: NA; abundance: NA; j_gene: TRBJ1-4; CDR3aa: CASNIISTNEKLFF; CDR3nt: TGTGCCAGCAACATAATATCAACTAATGAAAAACTGTTTTTT
v_gene: TRBV3-1/TRBV3-2; d_gene: TRBD2; abundance: NA; j_gene: TRBJ2-2; CDR3aa: CASSHALLAGGPDTGELFF; CDR3nt: TGTGCCAGCAGCCACGCGCTACTAGCGGGAGGGCCCGACACCGGGGAGCTGTTTTTT
v_gene: TRBV10-2; d_gene: TRBD2; abundance: NA; j_gene: TRBJ2-5; CDR3aa: CASSLAGGPRETQYF; CDR3nt: TGCGCCAGCAGTCTAGCGGGGGGGCCGAGAGAGACCCAGTACTTC
v_gene: TRBV5-1; d_gene: NA; abundance: NA; j_gene: TRBJ2-2; CDR3aa: CASSFFDTYTGELFF; CDR3nt: TGCGCCAGCAGCTTTTTCGACACCTACACCGGGGAGCTGTTTTTT
v_gene: TRBV7-3; d_gene: TRBD1; abundance: NA; j_gene: TRBJ1-3; CDR3aa: CASSATTGGSGNTIYF; CDR3nt: TGTGCCAGCAGCGCCACTACAGGGGGCTCTGGAAACACCATATATTTT
v_gene: TRBV11-2; d_gene: TRBD1; abundance: NA; j_gene: TRBJ2-5; CDR3aa: CASSAGQGPPETQYF; CDR3nt: TGTGCCAGCAGCGCGGGACAGGGACCCCCAGAGACCCAGTACTTC
v_gene: TRBV7-9; d_gene: NA; abundance: NA; j_gene: TRBJ2-5; CDR3aa: CASSLATGEWYQETQYF; CDR3nt: TGTGCCAGCAGCTTAGCCACGGGGGAGTGGTACCAAGAGACCCAGTACTTC
v_gene: TRBV6-2/TRBV6-3; d_gene: TRBD1; abundance: NA; j_gene: TRBJ2-1; CDR3aa: CASSWTGRSYNEQFF; CDR3nt: TGTGCCAGCAGTTGGACAGGGCGCTCCTACAATGAGCAGTTCTTC
v_gene: TRBV28; d_gene: TRBD1; abundance: NA; j_gene: TRBJ2-3; CDR3aa: CASSLGGDRGIHTQYF; CDR3nt: TGTGCCAGCAGTTTGGGTGGGGACAGGGGCATCCATACGCAGTATTTT
v_gene: TRBV15; d_gene: NA; abundance: NA; j_gene: TRBJ1-6; CDR3aa: CATSRDPDNSPLHF; CDR3nt: TGTGCCACCAGCAGAGATCCGGATAATTCACCCCTCCACTTT